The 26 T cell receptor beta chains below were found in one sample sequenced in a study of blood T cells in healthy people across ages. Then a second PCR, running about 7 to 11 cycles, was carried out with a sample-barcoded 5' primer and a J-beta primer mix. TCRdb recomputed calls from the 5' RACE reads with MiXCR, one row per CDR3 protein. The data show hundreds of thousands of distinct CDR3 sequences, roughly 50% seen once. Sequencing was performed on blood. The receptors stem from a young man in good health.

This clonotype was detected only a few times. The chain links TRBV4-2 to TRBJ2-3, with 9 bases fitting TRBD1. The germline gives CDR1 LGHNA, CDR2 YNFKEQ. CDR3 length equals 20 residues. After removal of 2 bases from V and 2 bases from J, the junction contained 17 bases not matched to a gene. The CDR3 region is CASSQFYRRSGQGYTDTQYF. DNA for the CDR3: TGTGCCAGCAGCCAATTCTACCGGCGATCGGGACAGGGATACACAGATACGCAGTATTTT.

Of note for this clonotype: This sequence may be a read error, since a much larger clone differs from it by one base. The CDR3 DNA reads as TGTGCCAGCAGCTTAGTTACCGACAGGGCGCGTGATACGCAGTATTTT. Encoded protein: CASSLVTDRARDTQYF. This chain connects TRBV7-6 to TRBJ2-3; TRBD1 matches 7 bases. V gave up 1 base and J gave up 6 bases; unmatched junction bases: 10. Germline CDR1 is SGHVS and CDR2 is FNYEAQ. CDR3 length: 16 residues.

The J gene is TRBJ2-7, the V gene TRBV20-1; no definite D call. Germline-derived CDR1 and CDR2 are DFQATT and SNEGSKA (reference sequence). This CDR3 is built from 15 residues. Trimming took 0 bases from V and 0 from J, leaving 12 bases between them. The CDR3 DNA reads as TGCAGTGCTAGAGAAGAGGAGTCCCGCTCCTACGAGCAGTACTTC. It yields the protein CSAREEESRSYEQYF.

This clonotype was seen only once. CDR3 in amino acids: CASGPSPPTRGNQPQHF. The CDR3 DNA is TGTGCCAGCGGCCCCAGCCCCCCCACTAGAGGAAATCAGCCCCAGCATTTT. The chain recombines TRBV7-2 with TRBJ1-5, with unresolved D. This CDR3 spans 17 amino acids. Between the trimmed V and J ends, which lost 8 bases and 4 bases, there was a span of 24 bases. Germline CDR1 and CDR2: SGHTA and FQGNSA.

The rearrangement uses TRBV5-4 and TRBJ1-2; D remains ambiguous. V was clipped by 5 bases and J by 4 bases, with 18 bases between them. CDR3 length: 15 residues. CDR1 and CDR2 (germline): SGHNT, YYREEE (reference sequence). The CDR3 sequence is CASSTGSGSIYGYTF. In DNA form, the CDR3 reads TGTGCCAGCAGTACTGGTTCCGGGTCCATCTATGGCTACACCTTC.

The CDR3, as DNA: TGCAGTGCCGAAGGGACTAGCGGGGCCTACGAGCAGTACTTC. Amino acid sequence: CSAEGTSGAYEQYF. The chain recombines TRBV20-1 with TRBJ2-4; 13 nucleotides agree with TRBD2. The DNA end favors TRBJ2-7, so the J call may be wrong. This CDR3 contains 14 residues. CDR1 and CDR2 from the germline V gene are DFQATT and SNEGSKA (reference sequence).

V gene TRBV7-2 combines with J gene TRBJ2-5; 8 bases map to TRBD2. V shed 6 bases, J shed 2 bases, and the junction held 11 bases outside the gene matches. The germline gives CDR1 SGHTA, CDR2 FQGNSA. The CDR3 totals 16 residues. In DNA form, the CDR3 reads TGTGCCAGCAGTTTCCCCGGGGGGGCAAGGCAAGAGACCCAGTACTTC. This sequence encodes CASSFPGGARQETQYF.

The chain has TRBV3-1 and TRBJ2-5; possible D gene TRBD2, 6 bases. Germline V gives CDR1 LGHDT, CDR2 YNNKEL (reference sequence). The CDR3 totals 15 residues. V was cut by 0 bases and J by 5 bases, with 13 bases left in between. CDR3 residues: CASSQDAGLMETQYF. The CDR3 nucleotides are TGTGCCAGCAGCCAAGATGCGGGGCTTATGGAGACCCAGTACTTC.

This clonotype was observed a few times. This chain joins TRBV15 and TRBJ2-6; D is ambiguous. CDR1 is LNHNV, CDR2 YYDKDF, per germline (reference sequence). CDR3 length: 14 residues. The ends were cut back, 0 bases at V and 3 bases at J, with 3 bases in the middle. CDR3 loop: CATSRDNGANVLTF. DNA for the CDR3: TGTGCCACCAGCAGAGATAATGGGGCCAACGTCCTGACTTTC.

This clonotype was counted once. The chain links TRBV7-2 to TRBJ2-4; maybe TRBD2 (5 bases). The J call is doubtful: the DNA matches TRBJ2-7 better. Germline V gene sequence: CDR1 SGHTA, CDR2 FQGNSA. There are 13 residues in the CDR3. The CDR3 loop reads CASSIGIFYEQYF. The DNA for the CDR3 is TGTGCCAGCAGCATCGGGATTTTTTACGAGCAGTACTTC.

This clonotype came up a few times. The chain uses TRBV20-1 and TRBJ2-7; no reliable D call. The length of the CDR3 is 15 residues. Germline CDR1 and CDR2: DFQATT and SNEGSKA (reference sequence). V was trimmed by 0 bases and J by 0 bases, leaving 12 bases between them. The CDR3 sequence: CSARDYARSSYEQYF. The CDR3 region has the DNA TGCAGTGCTAGAGATTATGCAAGGAGCTCCTACGAGCAGTACTTC.

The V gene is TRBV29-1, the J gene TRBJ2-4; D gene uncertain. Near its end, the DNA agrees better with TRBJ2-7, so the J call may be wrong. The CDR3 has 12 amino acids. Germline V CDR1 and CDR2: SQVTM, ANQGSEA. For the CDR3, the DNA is TGCAGCGTTGCCTTTATGAATTCCGAGCAGTACTTC. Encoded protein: CSVAFMNSEQYF.

The CDR3 region is CASTLKWREPREQYF. In DNA form, the CDR3 reads TGTGCCAGCACCCTAAAATGGCGGGAGCCCCGCGAGCAGTACTTC. J is TRBJ2-7 and V is TRBV6-2 or TRBV6-3; 7 bases agree with TRBD2. CDR3 length: 15 residues. Germline assignment: CDR1 MNHEY and CDR2 SVGEGT. The V segment lost 7 bases and the J segment 6 bases; nucleotides outside the gene matches: 15.

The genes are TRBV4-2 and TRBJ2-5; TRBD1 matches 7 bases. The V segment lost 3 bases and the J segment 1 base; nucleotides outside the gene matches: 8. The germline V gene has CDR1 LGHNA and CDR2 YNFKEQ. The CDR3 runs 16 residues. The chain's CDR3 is CASSHGGTESQETQYF. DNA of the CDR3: TGTGCCAGCAGCCACGGTGGGACAGAGTCCCAAGAGACCCAGTACTTC.

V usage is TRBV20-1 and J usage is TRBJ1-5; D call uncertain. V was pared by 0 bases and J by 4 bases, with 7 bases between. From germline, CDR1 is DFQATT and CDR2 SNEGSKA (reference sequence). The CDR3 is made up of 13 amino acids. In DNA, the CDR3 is TGCAGTGCTAGAGATTTGGGGAATCAGCCCCAGCATTTT. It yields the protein CSARDLGNQPQHF.

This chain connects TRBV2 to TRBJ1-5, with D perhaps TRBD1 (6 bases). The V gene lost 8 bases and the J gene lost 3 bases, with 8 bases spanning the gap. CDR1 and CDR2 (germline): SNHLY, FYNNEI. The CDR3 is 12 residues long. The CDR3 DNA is TGTGCCAGCCACAGGGCCAATCAGCCCCAGCATTTT. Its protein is CASHRANQPQHF.

The CDR3 DNA follows: TGTGCCAGCAGCGGTGGGACCGACACTCCTGGAGAGACCCAGTACTTC. This gives the protein CASSGGTDTPGETQYF. J is TRBJ2-5 and V is TRBV7-8, with D tentatively TRBD1 or TRBD2 (5 bases each). V dropped 5 bases and J dropped 4 bases, with 20 bases sitting between them. This CDR3 contains 16 residues. Per germline, CDR1 SGHVS and CDR2 FQNEAQ.

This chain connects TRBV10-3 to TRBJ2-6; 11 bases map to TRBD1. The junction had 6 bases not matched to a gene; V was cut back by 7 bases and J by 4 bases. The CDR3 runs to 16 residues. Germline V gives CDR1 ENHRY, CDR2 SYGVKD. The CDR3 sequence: CAITGQGATGANVLTF. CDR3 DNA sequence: TGTGCCATCACAGGACAGGGGGCTACCGGGGCCAACGTCCTGACTTTC.

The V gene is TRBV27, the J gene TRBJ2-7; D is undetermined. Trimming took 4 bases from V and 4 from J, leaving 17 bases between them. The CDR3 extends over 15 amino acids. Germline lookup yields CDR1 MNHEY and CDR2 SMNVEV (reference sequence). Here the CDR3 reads CASSSDALGPYEQYF. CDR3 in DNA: TGTGCCAGCAGTTCGGACGCCTTAGGACCGTACGAGCAGTACTTC.

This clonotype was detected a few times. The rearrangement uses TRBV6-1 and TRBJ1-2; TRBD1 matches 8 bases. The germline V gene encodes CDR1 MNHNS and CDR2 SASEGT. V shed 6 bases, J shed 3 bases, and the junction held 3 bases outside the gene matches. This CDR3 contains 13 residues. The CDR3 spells CASRRGQDYGYTF. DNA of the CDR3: TGTGCCAGCAGGAGGGGACAGGACTATGGCTACACCTTC.

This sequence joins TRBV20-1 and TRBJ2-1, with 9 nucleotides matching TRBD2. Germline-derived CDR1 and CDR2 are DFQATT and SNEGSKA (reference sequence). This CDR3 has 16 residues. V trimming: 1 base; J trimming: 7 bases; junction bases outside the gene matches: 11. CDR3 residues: CSARGPYSGSPNEQFF. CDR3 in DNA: TGCAGTGCTAGAGGTCCCTATAGCGGGAGCCCAAATGAGCAGTTCTTC.

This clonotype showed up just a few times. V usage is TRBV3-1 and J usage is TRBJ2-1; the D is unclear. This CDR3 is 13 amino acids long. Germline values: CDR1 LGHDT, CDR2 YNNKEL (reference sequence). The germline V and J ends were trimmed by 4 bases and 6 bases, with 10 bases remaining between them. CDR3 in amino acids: CASSPPDGNEQFF. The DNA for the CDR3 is TGTGCCAGCAGCCCTCCCGACGGCAATGAGCAGTTCTTC.

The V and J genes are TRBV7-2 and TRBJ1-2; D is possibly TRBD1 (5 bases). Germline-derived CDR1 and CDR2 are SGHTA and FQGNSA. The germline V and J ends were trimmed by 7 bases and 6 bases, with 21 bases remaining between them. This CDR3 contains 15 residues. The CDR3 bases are TGTGCCAGCACCCAGCCCGGGTTAGGGGAGGATGGCTACACCTTC. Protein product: CASTQPGLGEDGYTF.

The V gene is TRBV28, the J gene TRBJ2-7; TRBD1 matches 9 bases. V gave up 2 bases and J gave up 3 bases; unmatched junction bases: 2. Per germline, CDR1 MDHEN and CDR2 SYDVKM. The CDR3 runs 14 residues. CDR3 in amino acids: CASSLPGQGYEQYF. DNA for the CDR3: TGTGCCAGCAGTTTACCGGGACAGGGCTACGAGCAGTACTTC. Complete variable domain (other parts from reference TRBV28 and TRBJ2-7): DVKVTQSSRYLVKRTGEKVFLECVQDMDHENMFWYRQDPGLGLRLIYFSYDVKMKEKGDIPEGYSVSREKKERFSLILESASTNQTSMYLCASSLPGQGYEQYFGPGTRLTVT.

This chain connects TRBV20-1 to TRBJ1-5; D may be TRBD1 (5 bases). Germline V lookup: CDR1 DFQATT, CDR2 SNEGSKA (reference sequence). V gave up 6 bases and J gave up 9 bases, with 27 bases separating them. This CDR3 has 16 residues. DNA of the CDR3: TGCAGTGCCCCCGGGCCCGGGTTGGGGGGTTTTGGGCCCCAGCATTTT. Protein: CSAPGPGLGGFGPQHF.

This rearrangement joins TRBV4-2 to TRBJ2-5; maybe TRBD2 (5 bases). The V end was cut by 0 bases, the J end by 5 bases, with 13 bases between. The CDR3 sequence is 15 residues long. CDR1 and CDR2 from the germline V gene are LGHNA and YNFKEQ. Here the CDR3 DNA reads TGTGCCAGCAGCCAAGATATCGGACTGGAGGAGACCCAGTACTTC. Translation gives CASSQDIGLEETQYF.